This T cell receptor beta chain was documented in a study of CD8 T cells in Susac syndrome. General study results and limits: As the study acknowledged, the number of individuals who were part of its TCR sequencing and HLA analysis was relatively small.

It was with random hexamers that roughly 0.5 to 1 ug RNA was reverse transcribed. Amplification of the TCR beta CDR3 was carried out by immunoSEQ multiplex PCR, which spanned a total of 54 Vbeta and 13 Jbeta segments. MiXCR, applied by TCRdb to the immunoSEQ multiplex PCR reads, yields one record per CDR3 protein. The sample yields about 180,000 distinct CDR3 sequences, about 95% seen once. The sequenced target, TCR beta, came from blood CD8+ and CD4+ T cells. Through negative isolation, CD4+ and CD8+ T cells were obtained, while TEMRA cells were enriched using FACS. The germline V and J ends were trimmed by 4 bases and 7 bases, with 11 bases remaining between them. This CDR3 region has 12 residues. CDR1 and CDR2 (germline): SGDLS, YYNGEE. For this clonotype: Its antigen remains unidentified.

The sequencing input was CD8+ T cells from PBMCs. This TCR was sampled from a human donor with multiple sclerosis. This chain links TRBV9 with TRBJ1-2, with a possible D match to TRBD1 (5 bases). CDR3 loop: CASSSTGAGYTF. The CDR3 bases are TGTGCCAGCAGCTCCACAGGTGCTGGCTACACCTTC.